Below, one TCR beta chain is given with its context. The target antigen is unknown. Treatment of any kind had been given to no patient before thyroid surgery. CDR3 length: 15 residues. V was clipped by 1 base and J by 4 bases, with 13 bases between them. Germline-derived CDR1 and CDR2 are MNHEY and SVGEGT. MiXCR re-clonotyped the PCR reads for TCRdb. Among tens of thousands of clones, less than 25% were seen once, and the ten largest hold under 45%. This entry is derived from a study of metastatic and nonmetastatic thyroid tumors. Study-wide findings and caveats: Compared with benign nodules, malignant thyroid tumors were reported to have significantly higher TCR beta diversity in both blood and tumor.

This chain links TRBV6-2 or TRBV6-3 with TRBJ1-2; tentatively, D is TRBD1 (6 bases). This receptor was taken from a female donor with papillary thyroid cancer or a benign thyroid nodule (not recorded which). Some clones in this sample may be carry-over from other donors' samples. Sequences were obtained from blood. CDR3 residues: CASSYLARGGYGYTF. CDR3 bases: TGTGCCAGCAGTTACTTGGCCAGGGGAGGCTATGGCTACACCTTC.